This T cell receptor beta chain was documented in a study of blood T cell repertoires in COVID-19. The overall study: Some COVID-19 samples were acute and others convalescent; all came from the United States, Italy and Spain.

As handled by the study authors: Nucleated cell counts were estimated from reference gene primer amplification. Produced via immunoSEQ multiplex PCR; TCRdb's table is partial and in-frame only. V and J calls and clone size are those listed in that table; D and trimming were worked out from the DNA. The sample has around 140,000 clones, approximately 86% seen once. The V and J ends lost 6 bases and 1 base, in that order; junction bases with no gene match: 3. This CDR3 comprises 14 residues. The germline gives CDR1 MNHEY, CDR2 SVGAGI. The gene calls are TRBV6-5 and TRBJ2-3; TRBD1 agrees at 8 bases. The clonotype was recovered from a woman aged 60-75 years with acute or convalescent COVID-19. Sequencing was done on a sample of peripheral blood. CDR3 bases: TGTGCCAGCAGAGAGACAGGGGGCACAGATACGCAGTATTTT. Translation: CASRETGGTDTQYF.